The present T cell receptor beta chain was sequenced within a study of T cell changes during pregnancy in multiple sclerosis. TCRdb's copy holds only in-frame clones and misses some; the assay was immunoSEQ multiplex PCR. The sample lists more than 35,000 clones, more than 75% occurring once. Germline-derived CDR1 and CDR2 are SGDLS and YYNGEE. J lost 2 bases, V lost 0 bases, and 6 bases had no gene match. The CDR3 consists of 17 residues. The chain employs TRBV9 and TRBJ2-3; 10 bases are a match to TRBD2. Sequenced material: CD8+ T cells from peripheral blood mononuclear cells, taken after pregnancy. This receptor was identified in a female donor in good health, enrolled as a control in a pregnancy study. The CDR3 sequence: CASSVAIAGGYTDTQYF. The DNA of the CDR3 is TGTGCCAGCAGCGTAGCGATAGCGGGGGGCTACACAGATACGCAGTATTTT.